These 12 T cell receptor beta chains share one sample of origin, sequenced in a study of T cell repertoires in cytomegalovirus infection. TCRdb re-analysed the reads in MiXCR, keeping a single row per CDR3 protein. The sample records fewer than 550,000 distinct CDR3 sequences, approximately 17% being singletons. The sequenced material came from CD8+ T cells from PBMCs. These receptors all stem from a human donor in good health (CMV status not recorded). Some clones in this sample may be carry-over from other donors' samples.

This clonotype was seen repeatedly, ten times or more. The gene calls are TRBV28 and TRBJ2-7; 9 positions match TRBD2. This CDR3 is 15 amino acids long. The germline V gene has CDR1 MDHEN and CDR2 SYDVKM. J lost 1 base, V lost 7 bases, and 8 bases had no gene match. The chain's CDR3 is CASTFSRGGSYEQYF. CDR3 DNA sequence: TGTGCCAGCACTTTTTCGCGGGGGGGTTCCTACGAGCAGTACTTC.

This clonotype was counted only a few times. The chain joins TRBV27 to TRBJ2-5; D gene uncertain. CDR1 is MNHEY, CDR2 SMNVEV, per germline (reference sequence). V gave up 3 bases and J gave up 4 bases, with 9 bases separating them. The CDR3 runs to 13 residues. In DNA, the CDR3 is TGTGCCAGCAGTTTCTCTGATGGAGAGACCCAGTACTTC. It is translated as CASSFSDGETQYF.

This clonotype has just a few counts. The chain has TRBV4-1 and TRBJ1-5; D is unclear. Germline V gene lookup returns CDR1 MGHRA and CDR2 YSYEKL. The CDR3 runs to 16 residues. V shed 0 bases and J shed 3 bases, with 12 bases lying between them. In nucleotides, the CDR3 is TGCGCCAGCAGCCAAGATCCCCCACAGTACAATCAGCCCCAGCATTTT. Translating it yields CASSQDPPQYNQPQHF.

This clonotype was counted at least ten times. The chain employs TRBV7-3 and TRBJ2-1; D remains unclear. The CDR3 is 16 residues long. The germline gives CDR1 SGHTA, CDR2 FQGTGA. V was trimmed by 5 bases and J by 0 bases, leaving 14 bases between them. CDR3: CASSPLGGSSYNEQFF. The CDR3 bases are TGTGCCAGCAGCCCCCTCGGCGGTAGCTCCTACAATGAGCAGTTCTTC.

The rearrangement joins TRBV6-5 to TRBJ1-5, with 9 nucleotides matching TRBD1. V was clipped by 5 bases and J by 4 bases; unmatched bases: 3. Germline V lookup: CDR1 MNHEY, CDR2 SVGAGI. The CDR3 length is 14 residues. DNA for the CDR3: TGTGCCAGCAGTAACAGGGGGCAAAATCAGCCCCAGCATTTT. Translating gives CASSNRGQNQPQHF.

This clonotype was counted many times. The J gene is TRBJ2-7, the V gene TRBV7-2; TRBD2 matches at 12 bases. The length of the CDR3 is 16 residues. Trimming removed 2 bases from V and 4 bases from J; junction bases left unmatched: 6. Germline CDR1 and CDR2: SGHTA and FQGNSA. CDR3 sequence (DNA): TGTGCCAGCAGCTTATTGGCCGGGACTAGCGGGTACGAGCAGTACTTC. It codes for CASSLLAGTSGYEQYF.

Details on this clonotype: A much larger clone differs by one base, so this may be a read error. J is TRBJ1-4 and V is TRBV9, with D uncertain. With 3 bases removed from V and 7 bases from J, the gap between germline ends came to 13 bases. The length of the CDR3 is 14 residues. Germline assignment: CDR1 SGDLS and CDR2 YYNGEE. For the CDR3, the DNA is TGTGCCAGCAGCGATGGGAAAGGGAGTGAAAAACTGTTTTTT. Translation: CASSDGKGSEKLFF.

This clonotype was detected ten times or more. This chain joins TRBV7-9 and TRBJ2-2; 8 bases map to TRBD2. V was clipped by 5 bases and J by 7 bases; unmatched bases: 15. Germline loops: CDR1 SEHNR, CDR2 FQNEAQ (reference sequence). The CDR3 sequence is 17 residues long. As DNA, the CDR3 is TGTGCCAGCAGCACTACTAGCGGAGGGAGACAAGGCGGGGAGCTGTTTTTT. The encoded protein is CASSTTSGGRQGGELFF. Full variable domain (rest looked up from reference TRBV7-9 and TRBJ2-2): DTGVSQNPRHKITKRGQNVTFRCDPISEHNRLYWYRQTLGQGPEFLTYFQNEAQLEKSRLLSDRFSAERPKGSFSTLEIQRTEQGDSAMYLCASSTTSGGRQGGELFFGEGSRLTVL.

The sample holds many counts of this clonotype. This CDR3 reads CASRPLDRIDTETQYF. CDR3 DNA sequence: TGTGCCAGCAGACCTCTCGACAGGATAGACACGGAGACCCAGTACTTC. J is TRBJ2-5 and V is TRBV7-9; TRBD1 might be the D (6 bases). Germline loops: CDR1 SEHNR, CDR2 FQNEAQ (reference sequence). The CDR3 consists of 16 residues. V lost 6 bases, J lost 5 bases, and 22 bases lay in between. Full variable domain (outside the CDR3, taken from reference TRBV7-9 and TRBJ2-5): DTGVSQNPRHKITKRGQNVTFRCDPISEHNRLYWYRQTLGQGPEFLTYFQNEAQLEKSRLLSDRFSAERPKGSFSTLEIQRTEQGDSAMYLCASRPLDRIDTETQYFGPGTRLLVL.

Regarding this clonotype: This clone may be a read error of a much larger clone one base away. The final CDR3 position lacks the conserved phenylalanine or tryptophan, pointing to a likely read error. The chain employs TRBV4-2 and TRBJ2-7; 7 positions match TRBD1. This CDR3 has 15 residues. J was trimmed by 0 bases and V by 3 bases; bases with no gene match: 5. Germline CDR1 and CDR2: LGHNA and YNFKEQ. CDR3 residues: CASSQWDSFSYEQYL. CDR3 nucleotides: TGTGCCAGCAGCCAGTGGGACAGCTTCTCCTACGAGCAGTACTTA.

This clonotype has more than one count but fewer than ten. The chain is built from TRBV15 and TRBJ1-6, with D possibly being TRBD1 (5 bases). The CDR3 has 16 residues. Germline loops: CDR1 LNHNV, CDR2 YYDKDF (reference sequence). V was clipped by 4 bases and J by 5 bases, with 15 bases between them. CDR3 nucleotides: TGTGCCACCAGCAAATCGCGACAGAAGAATAATTCACCCCTCCACTTT. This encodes CATSKSRQKNNSPLHF.

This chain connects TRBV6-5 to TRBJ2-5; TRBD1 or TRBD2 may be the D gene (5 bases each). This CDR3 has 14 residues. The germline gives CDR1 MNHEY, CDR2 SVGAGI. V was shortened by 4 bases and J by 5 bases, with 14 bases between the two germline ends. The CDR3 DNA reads TGTGCCAGCAGTTCCCAGGGACCCGGTGAGACCCAGTACTTC. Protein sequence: CASSSQGPGETQYF.